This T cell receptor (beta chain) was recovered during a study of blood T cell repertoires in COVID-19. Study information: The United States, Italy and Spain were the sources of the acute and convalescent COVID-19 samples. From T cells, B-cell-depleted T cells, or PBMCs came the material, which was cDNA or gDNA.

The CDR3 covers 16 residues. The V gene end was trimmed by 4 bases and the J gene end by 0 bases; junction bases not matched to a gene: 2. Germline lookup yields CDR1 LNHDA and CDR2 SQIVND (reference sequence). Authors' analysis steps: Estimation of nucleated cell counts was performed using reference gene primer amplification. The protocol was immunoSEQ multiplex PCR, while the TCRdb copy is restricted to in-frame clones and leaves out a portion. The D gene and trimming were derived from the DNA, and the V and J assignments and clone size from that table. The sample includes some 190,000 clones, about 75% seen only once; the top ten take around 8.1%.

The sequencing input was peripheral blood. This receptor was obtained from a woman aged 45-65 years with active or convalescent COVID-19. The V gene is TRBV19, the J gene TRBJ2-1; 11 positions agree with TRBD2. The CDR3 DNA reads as TGTGCCAGTAGTACTAGCGGGGGGAGCTCCTACAATGAGCAGTTCTTC. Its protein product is CASSTSGGSSYNEQFF.